This is a list of T cell receptor beta chains from one sample in a study of blood T cell repertoires in COVID-19. Some clones are missing from TCRdb's copy, which holds only in-frame ones; the method was immunoSEQ multiplex PCR. The sample records some 96,000 clones, more than 85% being singletons. Sample: peripheral blood. Receptor source: a man aged 25 to 40 in a cohort sampled during active COVID-19. Each CDR3 is given with its conserved first and last residue. Each record gives: clone size, D gene, J gene, V gene, CDR3 DNA, CDR3 protein. The D gene is left open where the match is weak. Clone size appears in some rows only: once, few, many, or a class for an expanded clone.

clone size: -; D gene: TRBD2; J gene: TRBJ2-1; V gene: TRBV6-5; CDR3 DNA: TGTGCCAGCATGCCTAGCGGGGGGCAATACAATGAGCAGTTCTTC; CDR3 protein: CASMPSGGQYNEQFF
clone size: -; D gene: TRBD1; J gene: TRBJ2-6; V gene: TRBV29-1; CDR3 DNA: TGCAGCGTTGAGGGGACAGGGGTCTCTGGGGCCAACGTCCTGACTTTC; CDR3 protein: CSVEGTGVSGANVLTF
clone size: -; D gene: -; J gene: TRBJ1-1; V gene: TRBV28; CDR3 DNA: TGTGCCAGCAACCCACCTCACGGGCAGGGTTCTGAAGCTTTCTTT; CDR3 protein: CASNPPHGQGSEAFF
clone size: -; D gene: TRBD2; J gene: TRBJ2-1; V gene: TRBV2; CDR3 DNA: TGTGCCAGCAGAAGACTAGCGGTCTTGTTGGATGAGCAGTTCTTC; CDR3 protein: CASRRLAVLLDEQFF
clone size: -; D gene: -; J gene: TRBJ1-1; V gene: TRBV6-6; CDR3 DNA: TGTGCCAGCAGTTACGGGGCGGGGCTGAACACTGAAGCTTTCTTT; CDR3 protein: CASSYGAGLNTEAFF
clone size: -; D gene: TRBD2; J gene: TRBJ2-1; V gene: TRBV2; CDR3 DNA: TGTGCCAGCAGTGACGCTAGCGGGGGTTACAATGAGCAGTTCTTC; CDR3 protein: CASSDASGGYNEQFF
clone size: -; D gene: TRBD1; J gene: TRBJ1-2; V gene: TRBV28; CDR3 DNA: TGTGCCAGCAGTTTTGGGACAGGCGCGCGCTATGGCTACACCTTC; CDR3 protein: CASSFGTGARYGYTF
clone size: -; D gene: -; J gene: TRBJ1-1; V gene: TRBV5-1; CDR3 DNA: TGCGCCAGCAGCTCCCGCACTCAGGTGGAGGGTATTATAGCTTTCTTT; CDR3 protein: CASSSRTQVEGIIAFF
clone size: -; D gene: TRBD2; J gene: TRBJ2-2; V gene: TRBV29-1; CDR3 DNA: TGCAGCGTGACCGGGACTAGAGAGAACACCGGGGAGCTGTTTTTT; CDR3 protein: CSVTGTRENTGELFF
clone size: -; D gene: TRBD1; J gene: TRBJ2-4; V gene: TRBV5-4; CDR3 DNA: TGTGCCAGCAGCCTAGGGACAGGGAGCGGGGACATTCAGTACTTC; CDR3 protein: CASSLGTGSGDIQYF
clone size: -; D gene: -; J gene: TRBJ1-5; V gene: TRBV5-6; CDR3 DNA: TGTGCCAGCAGCTTGTGGAGAAGCAATCAGCCCCAGCATTTT; CDR3 protein: CASSLWRSNQPQHF
clone size: -; D gene: TRBD2; J gene: TRBJ2-5; V gene: TRBV2; CDR3 DNA: TGTGCCAGCAGCGGGACTAGCGGGGTGGAGACCCAGTACTTC; CDR3 protein: CASSGTSGVETQYF
clone size: -; D gene: TRBD1; J gene: TRBJ2-7; V gene: TRBV7-9; CDR3 DNA: TGTGCCAGCAGCCCACAACGACAGGGCCACGAGCAGTACTTC; CDR3 protein: CASSPQRQGHEQYF
clone size: -; D gene: -; J gene: TRBJ2-1; V gene: TRBV19; CDR3 DNA: TGTGCCAGTAGTATAGGTTGGCAGGGGGGTGGAAATGAGCAGTTCTTC; CDR3 protein: CASSIGWQGGGNEQFF
clone size: -; D gene: -; J gene: TRBJ2-5; V gene: TRBV5-1; CDR3 DNA: TGCGCCAGCAGCTTCTCGCAGGGTAACCAAGAGACCCAGTACTTC; CDR3 protein: CASSFSQGNQETQYF
clone size: -; D gene: -; J gene: TRBJ2-5; V gene: TRBV7-2; CDR3 DNA: TGTGCCAGCAGCCAGGGATGGGCAGGGCAAGAGACCCAGTACTTC; CDR3 protein: CASSQGWAGQETQYF
clone size: -; D gene: -; J gene: TRBJ2-7; V gene: TRBV7-8; CDR3 DNA: TGTGCCAGCAGCTTAAGGACAGTTCGTTACGAGCAGTACTTC; CDR3 protein: CASSLRTVRYEQYF
clone size: -; D gene: TRBD1; J gene: TRBJ2-1; V gene: TRBV11-2; CDR3 DNA: TGTGCCAGCAGCCCTAGAGTAGGGGACAGGACCTACAATGAGCAGTTCTTC; CDR3 protein: CASSPRVGDRTYNEQFF
clone size: once; D gene: TRBD1; J gene: TRBJ2-3; V gene: TRBV19; CDR3 DNA: TGTGCCAGTAGTATGGAGGACAGGCGCTCGGATACGCAGTATTTT; CDR3 protein: CASSMEDRRSDTQYF
clone size: -; D gene: -; J gene: TRBJ2-2; V gene: TRBV5-5; CDR3 DNA: TGTGCCAGCAGCCTCCGCGTCCGGGGGGCTACGGACACCGGGGAGCTGTTTTTT; CDR3 protein: CASSLRVRGATDTGELFF
clone size: -; D gene: -; J gene: TRBJ1-5; V gene: TRBV19; CDR3 DNA: TGTGCCAGTAATCGGGAGCGGGATCAGCCCCAGCATTTT; CDR3 protein: CASNRERDQPQHF
clone size: -; D gene: TRBD2; J gene: TRBJ2-3; V gene: TRBV6-6; CDR3 DNA: TGTGCCAGCACGGCGACTAGCGGGGGTGCAGATACGCAGTATTTT; CDR3 protein: CASTATSGGADTQYF
clone size: -; D gene: -; J gene: TRBJ1-4; V gene: TRBV12-3/TRBV12-4; CDR3 DNA: TGTGCCAGCAGACGGGGGGGTAATGAAAAACTGTTTTTT; CDR3 protein: CASRRGGNEKLFF
clone size: once; D gene: -; J gene: TRBJ2-2; V gene: TRBV19; CDR3 DNA: TGTGCCAGTAGGCCGGGATACCAAAACACCGGGGAGCTGTTTTTT; CDR3 protein: CASRPGYQNTGELFF
clone size: once; D gene: TRBD1; J gene: TRBJ1-6; V gene: TRBV7-2; CDR3 DNA: TGTGCCAGCAGCGAGAGACAGGGTTTACCACCCCTCCACTTT; CDR3 protein: CASSERQGLPPLHF
clone size: few; D gene: TRBD2; J gene: TRBJ2-2; V gene: TRBV6-5; CDR3 DNA: TGTGCCAGCAGTTACGGGCAGGGAGGGCCCACCGGGGAGCTGTTTTTT; CDR3 protein: CASSYGQGGPTGELFF
clone size: -; D gene: TRBD2; J gene: TRBJ2-3; V gene: TRBV2; CDR3 DNA: TGTGCCAGCAGTGGAGATGGAGCGGGGGGAGCCACAGATACGCAGTATTTT; CDR3 protein: CASSGDGAGGATDTQYF
clone size: -; D gene: -; J gene: TRBJ2-2; V gene: TRBV18; CDR3 DNA: TGTGCCAGCTCACCTCAGGGCCCGAACACCGGGGAGCTGTTTTTT; CDR3 protein: CASSPQGPNTGELFF
clone size: -; D gene: -; J gene: TRBJ2-7; V gene: TRBV5-4; CDR3 DNA: TGTGCCAGCAGCTTCGGGGATTACGAGCAGTACTTC; CDR3 protein: CASSFGDYEQYF
clone size: -; D gene: -; J gene: TRBJ2-1; V gene: TRBV7-2; CDR3 DNA: TGTGCCAGCAGCTTAGTAGGGTCACTAGCCAACAATGAGCAGTTCTTC; CDR3 protein: CASSLVGSLANNEQFF
clone size: -; D gene: -; J gene: TRBJ1-1; V gene: TRBV28; CDR3 DNA: TGTGCCACCCACGCTGGACATCTGAACACTGAAGCTTTCTTT; CDR3 protein: CATHAGHLNTEAFF
clone size: -; D gene: TRBD2; J gene: TRBJ2-7; V gene: TRBV14; CDR3 DNA: TGTGCCAGCAGCCATGCGACTAGCGCCTACGAGCAGTACTTC; CDR3 protein: CASSHATSAYEQYF
clone size: -; D gene: TRBD2; J gene: TRBJ2-1; V gene: TRBV4-2; CDR3 DNA: TGTGCCAGCAGCCAAGAGGATAGCGGGGGGGCTACTGAGCAGTTCTTC; CDR3 protein: CASSQEDSGGATEQFF
clone size: once; D gene: -; J gene: TRBJ1-3; V gene: TRBV18; CDR3 DNA: TGTGCCAGCTCACCACCGCGGGACCGCCTCGGAAACACCATATATTTT; CDR3 protein: CASSPPRDRLGNTIYF
clone size: -; D gene: -; J gene: TRBJ2-2; V gene: TRBV19; CDR3 DNA: TGTGCCAGTGGAGCCGGAGCCGGGGAGCTGTTTTTT; CDR3 protein: CASGAGAGELFF
clone size: -; D gene: -; J gene: TRBJ1-4; V gene: TRBV2; CDR3 DNA: TGTGCCAGCAGTGAAACGGTGCCTAATGAAAAACTGTTTTTT; CDR3 protein: CASSETVPNEKLFF
clone size: few; D gene: TRBD2; J gene: TRBJ2-1; V gene: TRBV14; CDR3 DNA: TGTGCCAGCAGCCAAGATGGGCTAGCGGGGGGGTACAATGAGCAGTTCTTC; CDR3 protein: CASSQDGLAGGYNEQFF
clone size: -; D gene: -; J gene: TRBJ2-3; V gene: TRBV4-1; CDR3 DNA: TGCGCCAGCAGCCAAGATCTAGTAAATACGCAGTATTTT; CDR3 protein: CASSQDLVNTQYF
clone size: -; D gene: TRBD1; J gene: TRBJ2-7; V gene: TRBV12-3/TRBV12-4; CDR3 DNA: TGTGCCAGCACAGGACAGGGCTCCTACGAGCAGTACTTC; CDR3 protein: CASTGQGSYEQYF
clone size: -; D gene: TRBD1; J gene: TRBJ1-1; V gene: TRBV10-3; CDR3 DNA: TGTGCCATCAGTGCATCGCCAGGGGGCTTGAACACTGAAGCTTTCTTT; CDR3 protein: CAISASPGGLNTEAFF
clone size: -; D gene: -; J gene: TRBJ1-1; V gene: TRBV27; CDR3 DNA: TGTGCCAGCAGTTTCCTGTTAGGGGACACTGAAGCTTTCTTT; CDR3 protein: CASSFLLGDTEAFF
clone size: few; D gene: -; J gene: TRBJ1-1; V gene: TRBV5-5; CDR3 DNA: TGTGCCAGCAGCTTGGGACAGATGAACACTGAAGCTTTCTTT; CDR3 protein: CASSLGQMNTEAFF